These T cell receptor beta chains were read from a single sample in a study of CD8 T cells in Susac syndrome. TCRdb reanalysed the immunoSEQ multiplex PCR reads using MiXCR and keeps one entry per CDR3 protein. Seen here are around 200,000 distinct CDR3 sequences, around 95% observed once, and the top ten hold around 0.1%. Sequencing was done on a sample of CD4+ T cells from PBMCs. These receptors were obtained from a human donor in good health. Each CDR3 is given with its conserved first and last residue. The D gene is left open where the match is weak. A clone size is listed for some rows: how often the clone was seen (once, few, many), or a class if it is expanded.

.,TRBV27,.,TRBJ1-1,TGTGCCAGCAGTCTTCATAGAAGCACTGAAGCTTTCTTT,CASSLHRSTEAFF
.,TRBV11-2,.,TRBJ2-3,TGTGCCAGCAGCATGGTCCCTTACACAGATACGCAGTATTTT,CASSMVPYTDTQYF
.,TRBV28,.,TRBJ1-5,TGTGCCAGCATGGACGGAAATAGCAATCAGCCCCAGCATTTT,CASMDGNSNQPQHF
.,TRBV6-5,TRBD2,TRBJ2-1,TGTGCCAGTACGCGGGGGGCCAACAATGAGCAGTTCTTC,CASTRGANNEQFF
.,TRBV3-1,.,TRBJ1-1,TGTGCCAGCAGCCAACGGGCCCGCGGAAACACTGAAGCTTTCTTT,CASSQRARGNTEAFF
.,TRBV9,.,TRBJ2-3,TGTGCCAGCAGCGGACTTAGCACAGATACGCAGTATTTT,CASSGLSTDTQYF
.,TRBV25-1,.,TRBJ2-5,TGTGCCAGCAGTTCGACCCCACAAGAGACCCAGTACTTC,CASSSTPQETQYF
.,TRBV18,.,TRBJ1-2,TGTGCCAGCTCACCACCGGTAGATGGCTACACCTTC,CASSPPVDGYTF
.,TRBV5-4,TRBD2,TRBJ2-5,TGTGCCAGCAGCAGGGCCGGGACTACTGGGACCCAGTACTTC,CASSRAGTTGTQYF
few,TRBV6-1,TRBD1,TRBJ2-3,TGTGCCAGCAGCCCCAAAGGACAGGGGCACACAGATACGCAGTATTTT,CASSPKGQGHTDTQYF
.,TRBV12-3/TRBV12-4,TRBD1,TRBJ1-5,TGTGCCAGCAGTTCCCGGGGCTTCTTACAGGGGAGGAGGGATCAGCCCCAGCATTTT,CASSSRGFLQGRRDQPQHF
once,TRBV20-1,.,TRBJ2-4,TGCAGTGCTAGAAAGGAATGGGGAGCCAAAAACATTCAGTACTTC,CSARKEWGAKNIQYF
.,TRBV5-1,.,TRBJ1-5,TGCGCCAGCAGCTTGGATGCTGTCAATCAGCCCCAGCATTTT,CASSLDAVNQPQHF
.,TRBV30,.,TRBJ1-1,TGTGCCCTAGGGAGGGCCACTGAAGCTTTCTTT,CALGRATEAFF
.,TRBV9,TRBD1,TRBJ1-4,TGTGCCAGCAGCGTACAGGGGGCAGGTGAAAAACTGTTTTTT,CASSVQGAGEKLFF
.,TRBV2,.,TRBJ1-2,TGTGCCAGCAGTGGATCACAGGGTGTCTATGGCTACACCTTC,CASSGSQGVYGYTF
.,TRBV18,TRBD1,TRBJ2-5,TGTGCCAGCTCACCCGGACAGGAGACCCAAGAGACCCAGTACTTC,CASSPGQETQETQYF
.,TRBV3-1,.,TRBJ1-2,TGTGCCAGCAGCCAAGATCCGATTTTATATGGCTACACCTTC,CASSQDPILYGYTF
.,TRBV12-3/TRBV12-4,.,TRBJ2-5,TGTGCCAGCAGTTTAAGGGTAATAGCGGCGAAAGAGACCCAGTACTTC,CASSLRVIAAKETQYF
.,TRBV7-7,TRBD2,TRBJ2-3,TGTGCCAGCAGCTTGACCCCCGGGGGGGCCACAGATACGCAGTATTTT,CASSLTPGGATDTQYF
.,TRBV28,.,TRBJ2-3,TGTGCCAGCAGTAAACCTGGGAGAAAGAGGGATACGCAGTATTTT,CASSKPGRKRDTQYF
.,TRBV12-5,TRBD2,TRBJ2-3,TGTGCTAGTGGTCTAGCGGGACTAGCGGATCCCACAGATACGCAGTATTTT,CASGLAGLADPTDTQYF
.,TRBV9,TRBD2,TRBJ2-1,TGTGCCAGCAGCCCAACTAGCGGGGTATGGCAAGGTGAGCAGTTCTTC,CASSPTSGVWQGEQFF
.,TRBV29-1,.,TRBJ2-3,TGCAGCGTTGAAGAGGGGGCGGCAGATACGCAGTATTTT,CSVEEGAADTQYF
.,TRBV10-1,.,TRBJ2-2,TGCGCCAGCAGTGTCGACCCCACCGGGGAGCTGTTTTTT,CASSVDPTGELFF
.,TRBV7-9,.,TRBJ1-5,TGTGCCAGCAGCGACAGAGTAGCGACTCAGCCCCAGCATTTT,CASSDRVATQPQHF
.,TRBV11-2,.,TRBJ1-3,TGTGCCAGCAGCCACAATGGCGGAAACACCATATATTTT,CASSHNGGNTIYF
.,TRBV7-2,TRBD2,TRBJ2-7,TGTGCCAGCAGCTTACCCAAACCGGGAGGTATGGACGAGCAGTACTTC,CASSLPKPGGMDEQYF
.,TRBV19,TRBD1,TRBJ1-5,TGTGCCAGTAGACGGACAGGTCCTAGCAATCAGCCCCAGCATTTT,CASRRTGPSNQPQHF